This TCR beta chain originates from a study of cytomegalovirus exposure and HLA in healthy donors. The CDR3 covers 18 residues. Overall study results and limits: Judged likely to be a sequencing artifact was a cluster of highly shared sequence variants.

PCR employed 60 Vbeta and 13 Jbeta primers. In the authors' workflow: Unique TCR beta chains totaled about 73 million in a later count, with around 11 million of them shared. Sequencing used immunoSEQ multiplex PCR; TCRdb keeps in-frame clones, though not all of them. V and J calls and clone size are those listed in that table; D and trimming were worked out from the DNA. The sample has over 150,000 clones; under 80% are singletons. Comment on this clone: Its specificity is unknown.

Material: PBMCs. The J gene is TRBJ1-3, the V gene TRBV21-1. TRBV21-1 is a listed pseudogene. The clonotype originates from a man aged 25 to 45 in good health and CMV-seronegative. CDR3 DNA: TGTGCCAGCAGCAACCCGGGGGAAGCACTATACTCTGGAAACACCATATATTTT. Translating it yields CASSNPGEALYSGNTIYF.